The 20 T cell receptor beta chains below all came from one sample that was sequenced in a study of T cells in Graves' hyperthyroidism and ophthalmopathy. Template material for amplifying TCR beta CDR3 regions consisted of RNA transcripts. HTBI primers were employed in a first-round RT-PCR of the TCR CDR3. Using its own MiXCR run on the multiplex PCR reads, TCRdb lists one record per CDR3 protein. The sample lists around 530,000 distinct CDR3 sequences, about a sixth occurring once. Specimen: blood. The receptors were gathered from a woman under 30 with Graves' ophthalmopathy.

This clonotype has ten or more counts. The CDR3 region has the DNA TGTGCCAGCAAGGACGGGTTGAACACTGAAGCTTTCTTT. This sequence encodes CASKDGLNTEAFF. J is TRBJ1-1 and V is TRBV6-1; D remains ambiguous. The CDR3 spans 13 residues. The V gene's germline CDR1 is MNHNS and CDR2 SASEGT. V gave up 7 bases and J gave up 0 bases, with 9 bases separating them.

The genes are TRBV30 and TRBJ2-3; D possibly matches TRBD1 or TRBD2 (5 bases each). V was clipped by 2 bases and J by 6 bases, with 9 bases between them. Germline CDR1 and CDR2: GTSNPN and SVGIG (reference sequence). The CDR3 totals 12 residues. This chain's CDR3 is CAWSMGVDTQYF. Written as DNA, the CDR3 is TGTGCCTGGAGTATGGGGGTCGATACGCAGTATTTT. Variable domain in full (rest from reference TRBV30 and TRBJ2-3): SQTIHQWPATLVQPVGSPLSLECTVEGTSNPNLYWYRQAAGRGLQLLFYSVGIGQISSEVPQNLSASRPQDRQFILSSKKLLLSDSGFYLCAWSMGVDTQYFGPGTRLTVL.

A few counts support this clonotype. V is TRBV29-1 and J is TRBJ1-1; the match to TRBD1 covers 8 bases. Germline lookup yields CDR1 SQVTM and CDR2 ANQGSEA. The CDR3 loop spans 17 amino acids. V gave up 3 bases and J gave up 0 bases; unmatched junction bases: 12. The CDR3 DNA follows: TGCAGCGTTGACCAGGTACAGGGGGGTAACATGAACACTGAAGCTTTCTTT. Protein product: CSVDQVQGGNMNTEAFF.

This clonotype was seen ten or more times. The chain uses TRBV27 and TRBJ2-3; D not resolved. The germline V gene encodes CDR1 MNHEY and CDR2 SMNVEV (reference sequence). V lost 6 bases and J lost 6, with 10 bases in between. The CDR3 has 12 residues. CDR3 sequence reads: CASSKDPDTQYF. The DNA for the CDR3 is TGTGCCAGCAGCAAAGATCCCGATACGCAGTATTTT.

This clonotype was counted at least ten times. The chain employs TRBV9 and TRBJ1-2, with TRBD1 matching over 7 bases. V was pared by 3 bases and J by 7 bases, with 12 bases of the junction left unmatched. The germline CDR1 and CDR2 sequences are SGDLS and YYNGEE. This CDR3 has 15 residues. CDR3 nucleotide sequence: TGTGCCAGCAGCGGCCAATGGAACAGGGGCTTTGGCTACACCTTC. Translation: CASSGQWNRGFGYTF.

This clonotype was seen ten or more times. The chain uses TRBV12-3 or TRBV12-4 and TRBJ2-1, with 10 bases aligning to TRBD2. V lost 5 bases and J lost 7; bases outside the gene matches: 8. This CDR3 region has 15 residues. The DNA for the CDR3 is TGTGCCAGCAGTCCCGGACTAGCGGAGGGGAATGAGCAGTTCTTC. This codes for CASSPGLAEGNEQFF.

This clonotype appeared many times. The chain links TRBV27 to TRBJ2-2, with a possible D match to TRBD1 (5 bases). Germline CDR1 MNHEY, CDR2 SMNVEV (reference sequence). V gave up 5 bases and J gave up 5 bases, with 15 bases separating them. The CDR3 is 15 amino acids. CDR3 coding DNA: TGTGCCAGCAGTCCGCGCAGGGTGGAGACCGGGGAGCTGTTTTTT. The encoded protein is CASSPRRVETGELFF.

This clonotype was recorded many times. The V gene is TRBV7-9, the J gene TRBJ2-3; 7 nucleotides agree with TRBD2. V shed 1 base and J 3 bases; nucleotides not matched to a gene: 7. This CDR3 is 16 amino acids long. Germline loops: CDR1 SEHNR, CDR2 FQNEAQ (reference sequence). The CDR3 here is CASSLEGLPLTDTQYF. CDR3 nucleotide sequence: TGTGCCAGCAGCTTAGAGGGACTACCCTTAACAGATACGCAGTATTTT.

This clonotype was detected a few times. The V and J genes are TRBV7-9 and TRBJ2-7; D is unresolved. Deletions cut 1 base from V and 3 bases from J, with 16 bases between. CDR1 is SEHNR and CDR2 is FQNEAQ in the germline V gene (reference sequence). The CDR3 runs to 16 residues. CDR3 sequence reads: CASSLGSRRSGYEQYF. The CDR3, as DNA: TGTGCCAGCAGCTTAGGATCGCGACGGTCAGGCTACGAGCAGTACTTC.

A note on this clonotype: An end of the junction does not agree with germline; a read error may underlie this. For the CDR3, the DNA is TGTGCCAGCAGCAGGGCGGGGAACGCTGAAGCTTTCTTT. It encodes CASSRAGNAEAFF. V usage is TRBV5-6 and J usage is TRBJ1-1; D ambiguous. This CDR3 contains 13 residues. The germline CDR1 and CDR2 sequences are SGHDT and YYEEEE.

V and J are TRBV11-2 and TRBJ1-3; 10 bases agree with TRBD1. V dropped 5 bases and J dropped 2; count of bases not matched to a gene: 12. The germline CDR1 and CDR2 sequences are SGHAT and FQNNGV. CDR3 length equals 18 residues. CDR3 region: CASSTPGTGEGAGNTIYF. The DNA of the CDR3 is TGTGCCAGCAGCACCCCCGGGACAGGGGAAGGAGCTGGAAACACCATATATTTT.

This clonotype was counted only a few times. A read error is possible here, since a much larger clone lies one base away. V and J are TRBV13 and TRBJ1-1; tentatively, D is TRBD1 (6 bases). The CDR3 spans 12 residues. The germline V gene has CDR1 PRHDT and CDR2 FYEKMQ (reference sequence). Trimming took off 2 bases at V and 6 bases at J, with 7 bases between the two ends. This CDR3 is CASSLNRAEAFF. CDR3 sequence (DNA): TGTGCCAGCAGCTTAAACAGGGCTGAAGCTTTCTTT.

This clonotype showed up many times. The chain uses TRBV28 and TRBJ1-2; TRBD1 matches 7 bases. The trim removed 6 bases at V and 3 bases at J, leaving 7 bases unmatched. The CDR3 totals 14 residues. Germline V gene data show CDR1 as MDHEN and CDR2 as SYDVKM. CDR3 nucleotides: TGTGCCAGCAGCCCCCAAGGACAGGACTATGGCTACACCTTC. Translation gives CASSPQGQDYGYTF.

This clonotype has ten or more counts. The V and J genes are TRBV30 and TRBJ2-1, with TRBD2 identical over 8 bases. In germline, CDR1 is GTSNPN, CDR2 SVGIG (reference sequence). This CDR3 has 14 amino acids. J was trimmed by 6 bases and V by 0 bases; bases with no gene match: 4. The chain's CDR3 is CAWSVKLAANEQFF. The CDR3 bases are TGTGCCTGGAGTGTAAAACTAGCGGCCAATGAGCAGTTCTTC.

This clonotype occurred many times. This chain uses TRBV7-3 with TRBJ2-3; 10 bases fit TRBD1. The CDR3 contains 15 residues. Trimming cost V 2 bases and J 4 bases; bases outside gene matches: 3. Germline CDR1 and CDR2: SGHTA and FQGTGA. Here the CDR3 DNA reads TGTGCCAGCAGCTTATGGGGACAGGGGTCAGATACGCAGTATTTT. Its protein is CASSLWGQGSDTQYF.

The J gene is TRBJ2-1, the V gene TRBV7-2, with D possibly being TRBD2 (6 bases). Trimming took off 3 bases at V and 5 bases at J, with 17 bases between the two ends. Germline lookup yields CDR1 SGHTA and CDR2 FQGNSA. This CDR3 has 16 residues. The chain's CDR3 is CASSFSPTRSNNEQFF. The CDR3 nucleotides are TGTGCCAGCAGCTTCTCCCCGACTAGGAGTAACAATGAGCAGTTCTTC.

This clonotype was counted ten times or more. The chain recombines TRBV4-2 with TRBJ2-7; TRBD2 aligns across 12 bases. The germline CDR1 and CDR2 sequences are LGHNA and YNFKEQ. This CDR3 region has 16 residues. V was pared by 1 base and J by 6 bases, with 7 bases of the junction left unmatched. The CDR3 DNA reads as TGTGCCAGCAGCCAAGGCCCTAGCGGGAGGGCGACCGAGCAGTACTTC. Its translation is CASSQGPSGRATEQYF.

Ten or more counts support this clonotype. J is TRBJ1-1 and V is TRBV28; tentatively, D is TRBD1 (6 bases). V lost 5 bases and J lost 1, with 17 bases in between. This CDR3 is built from 16 residues. From germline, CDR1 is MDHEN and CDR2 SYDVKM. This CDR3 is CASSPLGSGANTEAFF. CDR3 in DNA: TGTGCCAGCAGTCCGCTAGGGTCGGGGGCGAACACTGAAGCTTTCTTT. Variable domain in full (rest from reference TRBV28 and TRBJ1-1): DVKVTQSSRYLVKRTGEKVFLECVQDMDHENMFWYRQDPGLGLRLIYFSYDVKMKEKGDIPEGYSVSREKKERFSLILESASTNQTSMYLCASSPLGSGANTEAFFGQGTRLTVV.

As concerns this clonotype: A read error may explain this, as a much larger clone is one base away. J is TRBJ1-4 and V is TRBV18, with D possibly being TRBD1 (5 bases). CDR1 and CDR2 from the germline V gene are KGHSH and LQKENI. V shed 3 bases and J shed 11 bases, with 19 bases lying between them. The CDR3 totals 15 residues. The CDR3 sequence: CASSPLRDEGDKLFF. Written as DNA, the CDR3 is TGTGCCAGCTCACCGCTTAGGGACGAGGGTGATAAACTGTTTTTT.

A remark on this clonotype: The germline gene is not matched at one end of the junction; a read error may be the cause. The V gene is TRBV20-1, the J gene TRBJ2-5, with TRBD2 matching over 9 bases. Germline CDR1 and CDR2: DFQATT and SNEGSKA (reference sequence). The CDR3 is 14 residues long. CDR3 DNA: TGCAGCGCTAGAGGCGGGGGGGCCCAAGAGACCCAGTACTTC. This encodes CSARGGGAQETQYF.